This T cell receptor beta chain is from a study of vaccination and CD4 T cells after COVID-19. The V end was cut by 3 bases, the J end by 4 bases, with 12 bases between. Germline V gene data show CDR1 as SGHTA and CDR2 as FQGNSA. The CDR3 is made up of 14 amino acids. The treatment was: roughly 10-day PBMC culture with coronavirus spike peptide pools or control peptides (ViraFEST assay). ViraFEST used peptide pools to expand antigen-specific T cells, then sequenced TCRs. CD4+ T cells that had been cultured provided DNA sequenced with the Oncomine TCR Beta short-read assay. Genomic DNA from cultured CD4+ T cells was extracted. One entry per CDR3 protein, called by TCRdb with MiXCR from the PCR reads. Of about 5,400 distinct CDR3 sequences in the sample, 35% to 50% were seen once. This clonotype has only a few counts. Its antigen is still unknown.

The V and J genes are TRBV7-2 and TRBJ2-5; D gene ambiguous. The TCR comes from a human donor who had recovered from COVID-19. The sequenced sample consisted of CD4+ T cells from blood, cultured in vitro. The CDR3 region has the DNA TGTGCCAGCAGCTTTTTGGGCTTGGGAGAGACCCAGTACTTC. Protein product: CASSFLGLGETQYF.